This T cell receptor (beta chain) was observed in a study of radiation and T cells in renal cell carcinoma. As to this clone: The target antigen is unknown.

Time point defined: baseline pretreatment blood. Stated treatment: 15 Gy SBRT to primary tumor, nephrectomy 4 weeks later. Serial blood draws occurred at baseline and 2 and 4 weeks post-SBRT. Using immunoSEQ multiplex PCR, the repertoire was profiled, and TCRdb retains in-frame clones only, with some absent. This table holds roughly 100,000 clones, 82% found once. Findings and limits, study-wide: No pretreatment tumor biopsies were available for baseline clonotypes.

CDR1 SEHNR and CDR2 FQNEAQ come from the germline V gene (reference sequence). V lost 3 bases to trimming and J lost 5 bases, with 16 bases between them. This CDR3 has 15 amino acids. The rearrangement links TRBV7-9 to TRBJ2-5; D could derive from TRBD1 or TRBD2 (6 bases each). The receptor was derived from a man in his sixties with renal cell carcinoma. The sample consisted of blood, taken from a patient whose treatment included radiotherapy and nephrectomy. CDR3 sequence: CASSFWSGGAETQYF. The CDR3 coding sequence is TGTGCCAGCAGCTTTTGGTCCGGGGGCGCGGAGACCCAGTACTTC.